This TCR beta chain was documented in a study of response to subunit inactivated influenza vaccine (dated by TCRdb to about 2018). Describing the broader study: Deep quantitative profiling of the T cell receptor repertoire was used in the study to follow responses to a trivalent subunit inactivated influenza vaccine. Results the study describes overall, beyond this receptor: It was suggested by the authors that each seasonal influenza vaccination may recruit only a limited number of new T cells.

Worth noting for this clonotype: What this receptor recognizes is not known. No much larger clone exists at a distance of one base, and base qualities are not known.

Inclusive of the bounding cysteine and phenylalanine, the CDR3 is 15 residues long. The entry retains the CDR3 DNA only, 45 bases that are in frame from base 1. V drops 5 bases and J drops 4 bases, leaving 20 bases in between. The germline V gene (reference sequence) yields DFQATT for CDR1 and SNEGSKA for CDR2. Libraries were built with RT-PCR. TCRdb names Illumina HiSeq 2500 as the instrument used. TCRdb trimmed public reads at Q25 via fastp, called clones via MiXCR and kept in-frame beta chains. Rows are combined by CDR3 protein, so each entry shows the most common genes and DNA. Recorded for this sample are more than 600,000 distinct CDR3 sequences; 18% of them occurred a single time. The ten most abundant clones make up about a tenth of the sample.

The source is a man aged 50 to 60 who received an inactivated influenza vaccine. Donor details come from another sample of the same person, matched by shared clones. The rearranged segments are TRBV20-1 and TRBJ1-2, and perhaps TRBD1 as D gene, on 6 matching bases. Sample: PBMCs from blood, taken about 5 days after vaccination. The CDR3 region: CSASALYGGGYGYTF. The DNA sequence is TGCAGTGCTTCCGCCCTCTATGGGGGCGGCTATGGCTACACCTTC.